A single sample is the source of the 31 T cell receptor beta chains below, sequenced in a study of OX40 agonist ivuxolimab in advanced cancers. Assay used: immunoSEQ multiplex PCR; TCRdb lists only in-frame clones, some missing. The sample shows tens of thousands of clones, 85% of them seen only once. The sample was CD4+ or CD8+ T cells sorted from blood, taken in a trial of the OX40 agonist ivuxolimab. Source of these receptors: an adult with an advanced solid tumor such as melanoma, head and neck, liver or kidney cancer.

This clone was seen once. The CDR3 loop is CASSPTRVLGYTF. The DNA of the CDR3 is TGTGCCAGCAGCCCGACCAGGGTCCTTGGCTACACCTTC. The rearrangement links TRBV11-3 to TRBJ1-2; tentative D call: TRBD1 (5 bases). Germline CDR1 reads SGHNT; CDR2 reads YENEEA. Between the trimmed V and J ends, which lost 5 bases and 7 bases, there was a span of 14 bases. CDR3 length equals 13 residues.

The table lists this clone with a few counts. The genes are TRBV11-2 and TRBJ1-2; unclear D gene. The CDR3 contains 17 residues. V was trimmed by 3 bases and J by 5 bases, leaving 22 bases between them. The V gene's germline CDR1 is SGHAT and CDR2 FQNNGV. CDR3 residues: CASSFPLAPGAPYGYTF. CDR3 in DNA: TGTGCCAGCAGCTTTCCTCTAGCGCCAGGAGCCCCGTATGGCTACACCTTC.

The J gene is TRBJ2-1, the V gene TRBV10-2; perhaps TRBD2 as D (6 bases). The CDR3 sequence is 15 residues long. Trimming shortened V by 4 bases and J by 4 bases, and 14 bases separated the two germline ends. Germline loops: CDR1 WSHSY, CDR2 SAAADI. CDR3 loop: CASSGRGNSYNEQFF. The CDR3 bases are TGCGCCAGCAGTGGGCGGGGAAACTCATACAATGAGCAGTTCTTC.

The chain uses TRBV30 and TRBJ1-5, with 10 bases that match TRBD1. V shed 3 bases, J shed 0 bases, and the junction held 11 bases outside the gene matches. The CDR3 sequence is 18 residues long. Germline CDR1 is GTSNPN and CDR2 is SVGIG (reference sequence). The CDR3 DNA sequence: TGTGCCTGGAGAACCGGGACAGGGGACCCTTTTAGCAATCAGCCCCAGCATTTT. Amino acid sequence: CAWRTGTGDPFSNQPQHF.

Points on this clone: At one boundary the junction diverges from the germline segment, which might be a read error. The rearrangement links TRBV30 to TRBJ1-3; D is perhaps TRBD1 (5 bases). Germline CDR1 is GTSNPN and CDR2 is SVGIG (reference sequence). This CDR3 has 12 amino acids. This CDR3 reads CAWSVSRGRQAF. DNA for the CDR3: TGTGCCTGGAGTGTATCTAGGGGCCGCCAGGCTTTT.

The chain links TRBV5-5 to TRBJ1-4, with D perhaps TRBD1 (5 bases). Germline V gene data show CDR1 as SGHKS and CDR2 as YYEKEE (reference sequence). V shed 0 bases and J shed 10 bases, with 19 bases lying between them. The CDR3 is 16 amino acids. The CDR3 loop reads CASSLAGGTGGGKLFF. The CDR3, as DNA: TGTGCCAGCAGCTTGGCCGGGGGGACGGGCGGAGGAAAACTGTTTTTT.

V usage is TRBV11-3 and J usage is TRBJ1-1; D call uncertain. Deletions cut 0 bases from V and 8 bases from J, with 10 bases between. The CDR3 has 13 amino acids. Germline CDR1 and CDR2: SGHNT and YENEEA. CDR3 in amino acids: CASSLDRELEAFF. DNA of the CDR3: TGTGCCAGCAGCTTAGATCGGGAGTTGGAAGCTTTCTTT.

The chain combines TRBV5-1 with TRBJ1-1, with D perhaps TRBD1 (6 bases). Trimming removed 3 bases at V and 4 bases at J, with 16 bases between. Germline V lookup: CDR1 SGHRS, CDR2 YFSETQ. The length of the CDR3 is 15 residues. This CDR3 reads CASSWGALVGTEAFF. In nucleotides, the CDR3 is TGCGCCAGCAGCTGGGGGGCTCTCGTGGGCACTGAAGCTTTCTTT. The variable domain in full, with the rest retrieved from reference TRBV5-1 and TRBJ1-1, is KAGVTQTPRYLIKTRGQQVTLSCSPISGHRSVSWYQQTPGQGLQFLFEYFSETQRNKGNFPGRFSGRQFSNSRSEMNVSTLELGDSALYLCASSWGALVGTEAFFGQGTRLTVV.

The chain couples TRBV4-2 to TRBJ1-5; D might be TRBD1 (5 bases). Germline V gene data show CDR1 as LGHNA and CDR2 as YNFKEQ. The CDR3 length is 15 residues. The ends were cut back, 0 bases at V and 8 bases at J, with 14 bases in the middle. As DNA, the CDR3 is TGTGCCAGCAGCCAAGAGAGGTCAGGGTGGAAGCCCCAGCATTTT. It translates to CASSQERSGWKPQHF.

This chain uses TRBV6-5 with TRBJ2-7; 10 nucleotides align to TRBD2. CDR1 and CDR2 from the germline V gene are MNHEY and SVGAGI. This CDR3 is 15 amino acids long. The trim removed 4 bases at V and 5 bases at J, leaving 8 bases unmatched. The CDR3 is CASSFLTSGKNEQYF. The CDR3 DNA reads as TGTGCCAGCAGTTTCCTCACTAGCGGGAAAAACGAGCAGTACTTC.

By proportion, this clone is large. V is TRBV5-6 and J is TRBJ2-2; a weak D match, TRBD2 (6 bases). The CDR3 has 16 amino acids. Germline CDR1 is SGHDT and CDR2 is YYEEEE. V shed 5 bases and J shed 3 bases, with 17 bases lying between them. The CDR3 region is CASRSRDLGYTGELFF. The CDR3 DNA follows: TGTGCCAGCAGGTCCCGGGACTTGGGGTACACCGGGGAGCTGTTTTTT.

The J gene is TRBJ1-6, the V gene TRBV27; TRBD1 aligns across 7 bases. The CDR3 covers 17 residues. After removal of 4 bases from V and 7 bases from J, the junction contained 13 bases not matched to a gene. The V gene's germline CDR1 is MNHEY and CDR2 SMNVEV (reference sequence). CDR3 in DNA: TGTGCCAGCAGTTCCCCGGCAGGGGCAGGGGGGAATTCACCCCTCCACTTT. It specifies CASSSPAGAGGNSPLHF.

The rearrangement joins TRBV6-5 to TRBJ1-2, with TRBD1 as a possible D gene (6 bases). CDR1 is MNHEY and CDR2 is SVGAGI in the germline V gene. Trimming removed 0 bases from V and 8 bases from J, with 16 bases in between. The CDR3 length is 15 residues. The CDR3 region has the DNA TGTGCCAGCAGTTACTCGAATCTGGGGGGCGAAGGCTACACCTTC. Amino acid sequence: CASSYSNLGGEGYTF.

The chain employs TRBV5-8 and TRBJ2-1; TRBD2 agrees at 7 bases. The CDR3 has 12 amino acids. With V trimmed by 7 bases and J by 4 bases, 2 bases remained unmatched. Germline CDR1 reads SGHTS; CDR2 reads YDEGEE. The CDR3 nucleotides read TGTGCCAGCGGAGCGGGATACAATGAGCAGTTCTTC. Protein: CASGAGYNEQFF.

This chain uses TRBV19 with TRBJ1-2; 9 nucleotides line up with TRBD1. The CDR3 covers 18 residues. Germline CDR1 is LNHDA and CDR2 is SQIVND (reference sequence). Trimming took 4 bases from V and 2 from J; bases not matched to a gene: 14. CDR3 nucleotides: TGTGCCAGTAGTACCGGGGGAGTCACAGGGGGCGCGAACTATGGCTACACCTTC. The encoded protein is CASSTGGVTGGANYGYTF.

This chain joins TRBV7-9 and TRBJ2-3, with a possible D match to TRBD2 (6 bases). CDR3 size: 16 residues. Trimming removed 4 bases at V and 4 bases at J, with 18 bases between. The germline V gene encodes CDR1 SEHNR and CDR2 FQNEAQ (reference sequence). The CDR3 region has the DNA TGTGCCAGCAGCTGGAGCCGGGAGACCCCCCCAGATACGCAGTATTTT. Translated: CASSWSRETPPDTQYF. Filled out from reference TRBV7-9 and TRBJ2-3, the complete variable domain reads DTGVSQNPRHKITKRGQNVTFRCDPISEHNRLYWYRQTLGQGPEFLTYFQNEAQLEKSRLLSDRFSAERPKGSFSTLEIQRTEQGDSAMYLCASSWSRETPPDTQYFGPGTRLTVL.

The chain employs TRBV4-3 and TRBJ1-1; no reliable D call. V lost 1 base, J lost 8 bases, and 14 bases lay in between. Germline-derived CDR1 and CDR2 are LGHNA and YSLEER. This CDR3 is built from 14 residues. CDR3 protein: CASSQGSTVSEAFF. CDR3 nucleotides: TGCGCCAGCAGCCAAGGGAGTACGGTCTCGGAAGCTTTCTTT.

This rearrangement joins TRBV2 to TRBJ2-7; TRBD1 matches 7 bases. The CDR3 totals 13 residues. CDR1 is SNHLY and CDR2 is FYNNEI in the germline V gene. V lost 7 bases and J lost 3; bases outside the gene matches: 6. The CDR3 is CASNLQGRYEQYF. CDR3 coding DNA: TGTGCCAGCAACCTACAGGGGCGCTACGAGCAGTACTTC. Looking up the rest from reference TRBV2 and TRBJ2-7 gives the full variable domain: EPEVTQTPSHQVTQMGQEVILRCVPISNHLYFYWYRQILGQKVEFLVSFYNNEISEKSEIFDDQFSVERPDGSNFTLKIRSTKLEDSAMYFCASNLQGRYEQYFGPGTRLTVT.

The V call is TRBV30, the J call TRBJ1-6; D remains ambiguous. The CDR3 runs to 13 residues. The germline gives CDR1 GTSNPN, CDR2 SVGIG (reference sequence). V was trimmed by 4 bases and J by 5 bases, leaving 9 bases between them. The CDR3 reads CAWNVQNNSPLHF. The CDR3 DNA follows: TGTGCCTGGAATGTCCAGAATAATTCACCCCTCCACTTT.

The J gene is TRBJ2-3, the V gene TRBV18; D not certain. The CDR3 is 15 residues long. Per germline, CDR1 KGHSH and CDR2 LQKENI. V was clipped by 4 bases and J by 6 bases, with 17 bases between them. CDR3 sequence (DNA): TGTGCCAGCTCACAAACGCCGGGTCTGGAGGATACGCAGTATTTT. This codes for CASSQTPGLEDTQYF. Variable domain in full (rest from reference TRBV18 and TRBJ2-3): NAGVMQNPRHLVRRRGQEARLRCSPMKGHSHVYWYRQLPEEGLKFMVYLQKENIIDESGMPKERFSAEFPKEGPSILRIQQVVRGDSAAYFCASSQTPGLEDTQYFGPGTRLTVL.

In this sample, this clone turned up many times. This chain links TRBV6-1 with TRBJ1-2; the D is unclear. Germline CDR1 MNHNS, CDR2 SASEGT. This CDR3 region has 12 residues. The V and J ends lost 3 bases and 7 bases respectively, with 9 bases between them. The chain's CDR3 is CASSESGFGYTF. The CDR3 DNA is TGTGCCAGCAGTGAGTCGGGGTTTGGCTACACCTTC.

CDR3 DNA: TGTGCCAGCAGCCCCGGAACCTCTGGGGCCAACGTCCTGACTTTC. Residues: CASSPGTSGANVLTF. The genes are TRBV28 and TRBJ2-6, with unresolved D. V dropped 6 bases and J dropped 0 bases, with 9 bases sitting between them. Germline-derived CDR1 and CDR2 are MDHEN and SYDVKM. This CDR3 has 15 residues.

The chain joins TRBV27 to TRBJ1-5; D gene ambiguous. The CDR3 covers 17 residues. Germline lookup yields CDR1 MNHEY and CDR2 SMNVEV (reference sequence). V was trimmed by 5 bases and J by 2 bases, leaving 19 bases between them. This CDR3 is CASSRPPPAGGNQPQHF. The CDR3 DNA reads TGTGCCAGCAGTAGGCCCCCCCCTGCAGGAGGCAATCAGCCCCAGCATTTT.

The CDR3 DNA reads TGCAGCATTACGGGACAGGGGGCGAGGGGCTACACCTTC. As protein: CSITGQGARGYTF. The chain is built from TRBV29-1 and TRBJ1-2; TRBD1 aligns across 12 bases. Germline CDR1 SQVTM, CDR2 ANQGSEA. Losses at the gene ends were 8 bases for V and 8 bases for J; bases not matched to a gene: 9. The CDR3 contains 13 residues.

V gene TRBV5-5 combines with J gene TRBJ2-5; 10 bases match TRBD2. Germline V gene lookup returns CDR1 SGHKS and CDR2 YYEKEE (reference sequence). The CDR3 contains 17 residues. V was pared by 0 bases and J by 4 bases, with 9 bases of the junction left unmatched. The CDR3 DNA reads TGTGCCAGCAGCTTGGCTGTAGCGGGGGGACGACTAGAGACCCAGTACTTC. Translation: CASSLAVAGGRLETQYF.

The V and J genes are TRBV27 and TRBJ1-3; the D gene is possibly TRBD1 (6 bases). The V gene's germline CDR1 is MNHEY and CDR2 SMNVEV (reference sequence). The ends were cut back, 7 bases at V and 7 bases at J, with 23 bases in the middle. The CDR3 covers 16 residues. CDR3 residues: CASTSLGGGDRNTIYF. DNA for the CDR3: TGTGCCAGCACCTCCCTTGGAGGGGGGGACCGGAACACCATATATTTT.

The chain carries TRBV6-1 and TRBJ2-2; TRBD1 matches 8 bases. The CDR3 has 14 amino acids. Germline loops: CDR1 MNHNS, CDR2 SASEGT. V shed 2 bases and J 6 bases; nucleotides not matched to a gene: 2. The CDR3 protein is CASSEQGASGELFF. Here the CDR3 DNA reads TGTGCCAGCAGTGAACAGGGGGCCTCCGGGGAGCTGTTTTTT.

The chain links TRBV7-8 to TRBJ1-1; perhaps TRBD1 as D (5 bases). The germline V gene encodes CDR1 SGHVS and CDR2 FQNEAQ. CDR3 length equals 15 residues. Deletions cut 5 bases from V and 4 bases from J, with 17 bases between. CDR3 in DNA: TGTGCCAGCAGCGCGGAGTGGCAGGGTGGCACTGAAGCTTTCTTT. The encoded protein is CASSAEWQGGTEAFF.

The CDR3 nucleotides read TGTGCCAGCAGTGAATACGGGGGAGCTGATTCACCCCTCCACTTT. This gives the protein CASSEYGGADSPLHF. The rearrangement uses TRBV25-1 and TRBJ1-6; D perhaps matches TRBD1 (5 bases). Germline loops: CDR1 MGHDK, CDR2 SYGVNS. The CDR3 spans 15 residues. Trimming stripped 0 bases from V and 8 bases from J, with 11 bases between.

The chain carries TRBV15 and TRBJ1-4; no reliable D call. Germline values: CDR1 LNHNV, CDR2 YYDKDF (reference sequence). The CDR3 has 13 residues. Trimming removed 0 bases from V and 8 bases from J, with 7 bases in between. The CDR3 nucleotides are TGTGCCACCAGCAGAGATCTGGGGGAAAAACTGTTTTTT. Translating gives CATSRDLGEKLFF.

This clone showed up just once. In DNA, the CDR3 is TGTGCCACCACAGGGGTGGCGAACACCGGGGAGCTGTTTTTT. It translates to CATTGVANTGELFF. The genes are TRBV7-9 and TRBJ2-2; 7 nucleotides line up with TRBD1. CDR3 length: 14 residues. Germline V gene lookup returns CDR1 SEHNR and CDR2 FQNEAQ (reference sequence). The ends lost 10 bases at V and 0 bases at J; junction bases unmatched: 5.